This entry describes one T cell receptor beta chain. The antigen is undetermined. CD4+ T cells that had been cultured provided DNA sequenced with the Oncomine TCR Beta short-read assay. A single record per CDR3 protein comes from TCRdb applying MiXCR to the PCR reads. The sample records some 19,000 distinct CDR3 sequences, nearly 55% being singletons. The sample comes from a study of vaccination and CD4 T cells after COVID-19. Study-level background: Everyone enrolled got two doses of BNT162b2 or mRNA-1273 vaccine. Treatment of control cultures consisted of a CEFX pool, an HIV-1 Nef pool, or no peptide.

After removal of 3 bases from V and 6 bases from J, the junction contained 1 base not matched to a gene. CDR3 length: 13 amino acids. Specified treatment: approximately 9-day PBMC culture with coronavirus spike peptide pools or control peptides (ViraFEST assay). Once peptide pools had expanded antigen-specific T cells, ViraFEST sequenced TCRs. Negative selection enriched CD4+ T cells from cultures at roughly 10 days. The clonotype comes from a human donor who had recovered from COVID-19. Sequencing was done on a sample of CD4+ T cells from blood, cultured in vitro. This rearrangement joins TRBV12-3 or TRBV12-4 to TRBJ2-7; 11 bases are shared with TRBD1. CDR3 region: CASSLGQGGEQYF. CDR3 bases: TGTGCCAGCAGTTTGGGACAGGGGGGCGAGCAGTACTTC.